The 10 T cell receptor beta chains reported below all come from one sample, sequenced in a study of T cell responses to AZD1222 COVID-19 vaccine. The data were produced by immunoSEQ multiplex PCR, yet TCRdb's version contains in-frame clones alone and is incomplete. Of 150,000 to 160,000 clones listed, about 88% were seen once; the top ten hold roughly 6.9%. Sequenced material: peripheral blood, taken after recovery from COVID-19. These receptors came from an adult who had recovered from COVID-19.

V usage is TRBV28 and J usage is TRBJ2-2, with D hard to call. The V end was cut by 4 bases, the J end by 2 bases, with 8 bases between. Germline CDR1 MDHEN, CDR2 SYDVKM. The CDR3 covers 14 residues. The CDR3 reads CASSWAPNTGELFF. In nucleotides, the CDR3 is TGTGCCAGCAGTTGGGCCCCTAACACCGGGGAGCTGTTTTTT.

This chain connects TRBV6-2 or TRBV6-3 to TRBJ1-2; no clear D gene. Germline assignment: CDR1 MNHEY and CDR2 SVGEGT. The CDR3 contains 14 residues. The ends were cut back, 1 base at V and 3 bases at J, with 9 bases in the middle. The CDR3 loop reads CASSYLANYYGYTF. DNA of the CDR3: TGTGCCAGCAGTTACTTGGCCAATTACTATGGCTACACCTTC.

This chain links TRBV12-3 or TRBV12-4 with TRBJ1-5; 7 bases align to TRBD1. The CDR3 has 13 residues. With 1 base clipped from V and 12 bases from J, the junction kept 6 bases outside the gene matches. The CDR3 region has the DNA TGTGCCAGCAGTTTAGGACAGGGCCCCCGCCAGCATTTT. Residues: CASSLGQGPRQHF.

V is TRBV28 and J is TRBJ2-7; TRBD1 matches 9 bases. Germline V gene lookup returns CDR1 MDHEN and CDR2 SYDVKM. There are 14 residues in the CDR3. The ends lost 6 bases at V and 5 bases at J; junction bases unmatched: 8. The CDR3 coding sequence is TGTGCCAGCAGCACACCGGGACAGGGCCACGAGCAGTACTTC. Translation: CASSTPGQGHEQYF.

CDR3 residues: CASSLDRTQETQYF. CDR3 sequence (DNA): TGTGCCAGCAGCTTAGATCGGACACAAGAGACCCAGTACTTC. The V call is TRBV7-6, the J call TRBJ2-5; a possible D gene is TRBD1 (5 bases). The length of the CDR3 is 14 residues. The V gene lost 1 base and the J gene lost 2 bases, with 8 bases spanning the gap. Looked up from germline, CDR1 is SGHVS and CDR2 is FNYEAQ.

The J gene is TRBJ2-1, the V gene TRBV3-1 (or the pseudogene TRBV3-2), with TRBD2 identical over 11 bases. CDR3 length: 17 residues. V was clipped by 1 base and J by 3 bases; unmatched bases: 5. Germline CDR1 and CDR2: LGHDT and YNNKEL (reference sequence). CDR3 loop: CASSQVGGTSGYNEQFF. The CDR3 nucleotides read TGTGCCAGCAGCCAAGTTGGTGGGACTAGCGGCTACAATGAGCAGTTCTTC.

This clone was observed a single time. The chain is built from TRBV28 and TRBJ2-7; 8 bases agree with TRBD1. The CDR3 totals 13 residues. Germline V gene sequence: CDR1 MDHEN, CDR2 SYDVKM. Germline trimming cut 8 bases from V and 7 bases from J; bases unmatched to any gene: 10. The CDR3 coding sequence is TGTGCCAGCCTTCGGCTGCAGGGGGCAGAGCAGTACTTC. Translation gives CASLRLQGAEQYF.

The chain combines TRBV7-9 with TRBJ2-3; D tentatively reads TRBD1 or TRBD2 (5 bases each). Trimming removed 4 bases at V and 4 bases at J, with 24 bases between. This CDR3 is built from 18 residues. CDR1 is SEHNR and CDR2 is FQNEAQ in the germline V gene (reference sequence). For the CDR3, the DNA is TGTGCCAGCAGCTCATCCTCTCCACCGCAGAGGGGCTCAGATACGCAGTATTTT. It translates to CASSSSSPPQRGSDTQYF.

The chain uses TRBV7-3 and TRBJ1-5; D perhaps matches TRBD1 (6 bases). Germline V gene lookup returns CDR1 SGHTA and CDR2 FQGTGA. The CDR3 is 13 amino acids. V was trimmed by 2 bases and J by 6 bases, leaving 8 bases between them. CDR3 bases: TGTGCCAGCAGCTTAGGGGGGCTTCAGCCCCAGCATTTT. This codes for CASSLGGLQPQHF.

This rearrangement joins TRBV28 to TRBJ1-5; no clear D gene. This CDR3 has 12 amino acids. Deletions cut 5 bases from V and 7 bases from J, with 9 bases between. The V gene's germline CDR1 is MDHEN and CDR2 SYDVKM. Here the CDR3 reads CASSRAGQPQHF. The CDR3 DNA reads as TGTGCCAGCAGTCGGGCAGGACAGCCCCAGCATTTT.